What follows are 30 T cell receptor beta chains derived from one specimen sequenced in a study of cytomegalovirus exposure and HLA in healthy donors. The PCR had 60 Vbeta and 13 Jbeta primers. TCRdb keeps only in-frame clones here, not all; method: immunoSEQ multiplex PCR. Of roughly 130,000 clones in the sample, around 8.5% were seen once. Sequenced: PBMCs. Every receptor here comes from a man aged 35 to 55 in good health and CMV-seronegative.

The V call is TRBV4-1, the J call TRBJ2-2; TRBD1 matches 11 bases. CDR3 size: 15 residues. V shed 5 bases, J shed 5 bases, and the junction held 4 bases outside the gene matches. Germline V gene lookup returns CDR1 MGHRA and CDR2 YSYEKL. For the CDR3, the DNA is TGCGCCAGCAGCAAAGGGACAGGGGGGACCGGGGAGCTGTTTTTT. Its translation: CASSKGTGGTGELFF.

The chain couples TRBV11-2 to TRBJ1-5, with D unclear. The CDR3 is made up of 15 amino acids. With 0 bases removed from V and 3 bases from J, the gap between germline ends came to 9 bases. CDR1 and CDR2 (germline): SGHAT, FQNNGV. The CDR3, as DNA: TGTGCCAGCAGCTTAGAAATCCAGTACAATCAGCCCCAGCATTTT. Its translation is CASSLEIQYNQPQHF.

V gene TRBV14 combines with J gene TRBJ1-6, with D maybe TRBD1 (5 bases). The CDR3 totals 14 residues. CDR1 is SGHDN, CDR2 FVKESK, per germline. Between the trimmed V and J ends, which lost 5 bases and 7 bases, there was a span of 12 bases. The CDR3 is CASSGGTVNSPLHF. CDR3 nucleotides: TGTGCCAGCAGCGGGGGGACTGTGAATTCACCCCTCCACTTT.

A few counts support this clone. The V call is TRBV4-1, the J call TRBJ1-5; weak D call: TRBD1 (5 bases). CDR1 MGHRA and CDR2 YSYEKL come from the germline V gene. V shed 1 base and J shed 2 bases, with 12 bases lying between them. The CDR3 is made up of 16 amino acids. The CDR3 coding sequence is TGCGCCAGCAGCCAAGCTCCAGGGCTGGGCAATCAGCCCCAGCATTTT. Translating it yields CASSQAPGLGNQPQHF.

The V call is TRBV4-2, the J call TRBJ2-1, with a weak D call TRBD1 (5 bases). The CDR3 runs to 15 residues. Germline CDR1 reads LGHNA; CDR2 reads YNFKEQ. V lost 1 base and J 0 bases, leaving 7 bases between the germline ends. The CDR3 nucleotides are TGTGCCAGCAGCCAAGTGGACATCTCCTACAATGAGCAGTTCTTC. This sequence encodes CASSQVDISYNEQFF.

The chain has TRBV4-1 and TRBJ2-7; D call uncertain. CDR1 MGHRA and CDR2 YSYEKL come from the germline V gene. This CDR3 region has 13 residues. Deletions cut 5 bases from V and 6 bases from J, with 14 bases between. The DNA for the CDR3 is TGCGCCAGCAGCTCCTATCCTAGTGGCGAGCAGTACTTC. Amino acid sequence: CASSSYPSGEQYF.

The chain combines TRBV19 with TRBJ1-1; TRBD1 aligns across 9 bases. CDR1 and CDR2 from the germline V gene are LNHDA and SQIVND (reference sequence). V gave up 6 bases and J gave up 2 bases; unmatched junction bases: 7. CDR3 length equals 15 residues. The CDR3 protein is CASRLATGGNTEAFF. The CDR3 nucleotides are TGTGCCAGTAGACTCGCGACAGGGGGTAACACTGAAGCTTTCTTT.

The rearrangement joins TRBV9 to TRBJ2-1; 7 bases map to TRBD1. Trimming cost V 4 bases and J 7 bases; bases outside gene matches: 8. Germline-derived CDR1 and CDR2 are SGDLS and YYNGEE. There are 14 residues in the CDR3. The CDR3 DNA follows: TGTGCCAGCAGCCCACAGGGGAGTGGGAATGAGCAGTTCTTC. This translates into CASSPQGSGNEQFF. The full variable domain, in which reference TRBV9 and TRBJ2-1 provide the parts outside the CDR3, is DSGVTQTPKHLITATGQRVTLRCSPRSGDLSVYWYQQSLDQGLQFLIQYYNGEERAKGNILERFSAQQFPDLHSELNLSSLELGDSALYFCASSPQGSGNEQFFGPGTRLTVL.

This clone appeared a few times. This chain links TRBV5-1 with TRBJ2-2; 12 bases match TRBD2. The germline V gene encodes CDR1 SGHRS and CDR2 YFSETQ. The CDR3 sequence is 16 residues long. After removal of 4 bases from V and 4 bases from J, the junction contained 5 bases not matched to a gene. This CDR3 reads CASSPSGGASTGELFF. For the CDR3, the DNA is TGCGCCAGCAGCCCTAGCGGGGGGGCCTCCACCGGGGAGCTGTTTTTT.

This clone has only a few counts. The chain is built from TRBV5-8 and TRBJ1-1; tentatively, D is TRBD1 (5 bases). Germline V gene data show CDR1 as SGHTS and CDR2 as YDEGEE. V was pared by 4 bases and J by 1 base, with 14 bases between. The CDR3 is made up of 15 amino acids. This chain's CDR3 is CASSKGLWTNTEAFF. Here the CDR3 DNA reads TGTGCCAGCAGCAAGGGGCTTTGGACGAACACTGAAGCTTTCTTT.

The chain recombines TRBV25-1 with TRBJ1-2, with 10 bases lining up with TRBD1. Germline assignment: CDR1 MGHDK and CDR2 SYGVNS. The trim removed 6 bases at V and 6 bases at J, leaving 10 bases unmatched. The CDR3 covers 15 residues. The CDR3 region is CASSQYAGTGDGYTF. The CDR3 nucleotides are TGTGCCAGCAGCCAATACGCCGGGACAGGGGATGGCTACACCTTC.

This clone was picked up a small number of times. The V gene is TRBV25-1, the J gene TRBJ1-2, with D possibly matching TRBD1 (6 bases). The length of the CDR3 is 17 residues. The ends were cut back, 2 bases at V and 5 bases at J, with 21 bases in the middle. Germline assignment: CDR1 MGHDK and CDR2 SYGVNS. The DNA of the CDR3 is TGTGCCAGCAGTGAAGGAGAGGGGGTACTCGGTTTTTATGGCTACACCTTC. Encoded protein: CASSEGEGVLGFYGYTF.

The J gene is TRBJ2-1, the V gene TRBV5-1; TRBD2 matches at 12 bases. CDR1 and CDR2 from the germline V gene are SGHRS and YFSETQ. Losses at the gene ends were 3 bases for V and 6 bases for J; bases not matched to a gene: 1. This CDR3 is 14 amino acids long. The CDR3 reads CASSWTSGANEQFF. The CDR3 nucleotides are TGCGCCAGCAGCTGGACTAGCGGGGCCAATGAGCAGTTCTTC.

This clone was detected only a few times. The chain joins TRBV27 to TRBJ1-2; 11 bases agree with TRBD1. The CDR3 has 15 amino acids. In germline, CDR1 is MNHEY, CDR2 SMNVEV (reference sequence). Trimming at V came to 5 bases and at J to 4 bases, leaving 6 bases not matched to a gene. CDR3 in DNA: TGTGCCAGCAGTAACCGGGACAGGGGGTCCTATGGCTACACCTTC. Its protein product is CASSNRDRGSYGYTF.

This clone occurred a few times. The chain is built from TRBV9 and TRBJ2-3; 8 nucleotides agree with TRBD2. Germline CDR1 reads SGDLS; CDR2 reads YYNGEE. The CDR3 has 16 amino acids. The junction had 14 bases not matched to a gene; V was cut back by 5 bases and J by 6 bases. CDR3 amino acids: CASSALVAGGWDTQYF. The CDR3 coding sequence is TGTGCCAGCAGTGCCTTGGTCGCGGGGGGTTGGGATACGCAGTATTTT.

There are a few counts of this clone. The CDR3 sequence is CASSPSGGYSSYEQYF. The CDR3 DNA reads TGTGCCAGCTCACCTAGCGGGGGGTATAGCTCCTACGAGCAGTACTTC. This chain joins TRBV18 and TRBJ2-7; 10 bases agree with TRBD2. The length of the CDR3 is 16 residues. The V gene end was trimmed by 3 bases and the J gene end by 0 bases; junction bases not matched to a gene: 5. Looked up from germline, CDR1 is KGHSH and CDR2 is LQKENI.

The rearrangement joins TRBV5-1 to TRBJ2-7; possibly TRBD2 for D (5 bases). CDR3 length: 11 amino acids. V gave up 7 bases and J gave up 3 bases, with 8 bases separating them. Per the germline V gene, CDR1 is SGHRS and CDR2 is YFSETQ. The chain's CDR3 is CASRGLYEQYF. The CDR3 DNA reads TGCGCCAGCCGTGGACTCTACGAGCAGTACTTC.

The chain combines TRBV27 with TRBJ2-1; 8 bases fit TRBD2. The CDR3 consists of 14 residues. Germline loops: CDR1 MNHEY, CDR2 SMNVEV (reference sequence). V gave up 6 bases and J gave up 7 bases; unmatched junction bases: 8. The chain's CDR3 is CASRPGGRGNEQFF. Written as DNA, the CDR3 is TGTGCCAGCAGGCCGGGGGGGCGAGGGAATGAGCAGTTCTTC.

The V and J genes are TRBV4-1 and TRBJ2-3; perhaps TRBD2 as D (6 bases). CDR3 length: 16 amino acids. The germline V gene has CDR1 MGHRA and CDR2 YSYEKL. V lost 1 base to trimming and J lost 3 bases, with 14 bases between them. This CDR3 is CASSQVRGSETDTQYF. CDR3 DNA: TGCGCCAGCAGCCAAGTTCGGGGGTCTGAAACAGATACGCAGTATTTT.

This clone has a handful of counts. The rearrangement joins TRBV7-2 to TRBJ1-5; 7 nucleotides align to TRBD1. Germline trimming cut 5 bases from V and 4 bases from J; bases unmatched to any gene: 2. This CDR3 is 13 amino acids long. The V gene's germline CDR1 is SGHTA and CDR2 FQGNSA. CDR3 sequence: CASSVDRNQPQHF. CDR3 nucleotide sequence: TGTGCCAGCAGCGTGGACAGGAATCAGCCCCAGCATTTT.

This clone appeared a few times. V and J are TRBV27 and TRBJ2-2; the match to TRBD2 covers 14 bases. The CDR3 loop spans 18 amino acids. Trimming cost V 3 bases and J 0 bases; bases outside gene matches: 3. In germline, CDR1 is MNHEY, CDR2 SMNVEV (reference sequence). The CDR3 region is CASSFGTSGGPNTGELFF. DNA for the CDR3: TGTGCCAGCAGTTTTGGGACTAGCGGGGGACCGAACACCGGGGAGCTGTTTTTT.

The gene calls are TRBV6-1 and TRBJ2-2, with 7 bases lining up with TRBD1. Trimming took 3 bases from V and 0 from J; bases not matched to a gene: 4. The CDR3 covers 16 residues. CDR1 is MNHNS and CDR2 is SASEGT in the germline V gene. The CDR3 loop is CASSENTGANTGELFF. The CDR3 coding sequence is TGTGCCAGCAGTGAGAATACAGGGGCGAACACCGGGGAGCTGTTTTTT.

This clone was observed a handful of times. V gene TRBV4-2 combines with J gene TRBJ2-3; no definite D call. V shed 1 base and J shed 0 bases, with 8 bases lying between them. The CDR3 covers 15 residues. The germline V gene encodes CDR1 LGHNA and CDR2 YNFKEQ. Here the CDR3 DNA reads TGTGCCAGCAGCCAAGGGGCAGCTAGCACAGATACGCAGTATTTT. Translated, it gives CASSQGAASTDTQYF.

This clone was counted only a few times. V and J are TRBV18 and TRBJ1-6; 9 bases match TRBD1. V dropped 3 bases and J dropped 11; count of bases not matched to a gene: 5. CDR3 length: 14 residues. Germline lookup yields CDR1 KGHSH and CDR2 LQKENI. The CDR3 DNA reads as TGTGCCAGCTCACCGGGACAGGGAATGACACCCCTCCACTTT. Translated, it gives CASSPGQGMTPLHF.

This clone has just a few counts. V is TRBV9 and J is TRBJ2-3, with 7 positions matching TRBD1. Germline-derived CDR1 and CDR2 are SGDLS and YYNGEE. V lost 0 bases, J lost 3 bases, and 1 base stayed unmatched. The CDR3 is 14 amino acids. CDR3 region: CASSVEQGTDTQYF. In DNA form, the CDR3 reads TGTGCCAGCAGCGTAGAACAGGGGACAGATACGCAGTATTTT.

On this clone: Other DNA sequences in the sample encode the same CDR3. J is TRBJ1-2 and V is TRBV6-5, with D perhaps matching TRBD1 (5 bases). Trimming pared 0 bases from V and 0 bases from J, leaving 5 bases between. Germline CDR1 is MNHEY and CDR2 is SVGAGI. This CDR3 contains 14 residues. This CDR3 is CASSYSRANYGYTF. The DNA for the CDR3 is TGTGCCAGCAGTTACTCCAGGGCTAACTATGGCTACACCTTC.

This clone was found a few times. The V and J genes are TRBV4-1 and TRBJ2-2, with D perhaps matching TRBD2 (5 bases). Germline CDR1 and CDR2: MGHRA and YSYEKL. Trimming took off 10 bases at V and 5 bases at J, with 17 bases between the two ends. There are 14 residues in the CDR3. For the CDR3, the DNA is TGCGCCACCCGACCAGCGGTCTTTACCGGGGAGCTGTTTTTT. Protein sequence: CATRPAVFTGELFF.

The CDR3 region has the DNA TGTGCCAGCAGCGAAGACAGCAACACTGAAGCTTTCTTT. Amino acid sequence: CASSEDSNTEAFF. The V gene is TRBV11-2, the J gene TRBJ1-1, with D possibly TRBD1 on 5 matching bases. This CDR3 spans 13 amino acids. Germline V gene lookup returns CDR1 SGHAT and CDR2 FQNNGV. The ends were cut back, 5 bases at V and 2 bases at J, with 9 bases in the middle.

The rearrangement uses TRBV5-1 and TRBJ1-5; a possible D gene is TRBD1 (5 bases). V was cut by 0 bases and J by 10 bases, with 14 bases left in between. In germline, CDR1 is SGHRS, CDR2 YFSETQ. CDR3 length equals 14 residues. The chain's CDR3 is CASSLGERGDPQHF. DNA of the CDR3: TGCGCCAGCAGCTTGGGGGAAAGGGGCGATCCCCAGCATTTT. Variable domain in full (rest from reference TRBV5-1 and TRBJ1-5): KAGVTQTPRYLIKTRGQQVTLSCSPISGHRSVSWYQQTPGQGLQFLFEYFSETQRNKGNFPGRFSGRQFSNSRSEMNVSTLELGDSALYLCASSLGERGDPQHFGDGTRLSIL.

This clone showed up just a few times. The rearrangement uses TRBV25-1 and TRBJ1-1; 11 bases match TRBD1. Trimming removed 6 bases from V and 6 bases from J; junction bases left unmatched: 9. This CDR3 is 15 amino acids long. Per germline, CDR1 MGHDK and CDR2 SYGVNS. CDR3 in DNA: TGTGCCAGCAGCGCCGGGACAGGGGGTTTTGCTGAAGCTTTCTTT. This encodes CASSAGTGGFAEAFF.